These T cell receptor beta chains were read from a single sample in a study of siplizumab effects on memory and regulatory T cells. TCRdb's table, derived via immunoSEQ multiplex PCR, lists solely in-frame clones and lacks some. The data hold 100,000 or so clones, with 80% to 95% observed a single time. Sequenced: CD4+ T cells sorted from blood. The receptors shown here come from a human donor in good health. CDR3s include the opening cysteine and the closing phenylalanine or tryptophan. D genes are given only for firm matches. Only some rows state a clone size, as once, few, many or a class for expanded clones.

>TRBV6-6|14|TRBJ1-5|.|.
TGTGCCAGCAGTTACCGCGGGGGTGAGGAGCCCCAGCATTTT
CASSYRGGEEPQHF
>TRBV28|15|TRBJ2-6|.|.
TGTGCCAGCAGTGAGGCAGGGACAGGGGCCAACGTCCTGACTTTC
CASSEAGTGANVLTF
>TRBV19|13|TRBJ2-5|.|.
TGTGCCAGTAGCAGGGCTTTCACGGAGACCCAGTACTTC
CASSRAFTETQYF
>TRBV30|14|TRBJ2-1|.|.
TGTGCCTGGTTCGGGCTAGGTATTACGGGTGAGCAGTTCTTC
CAWFGLGITGEQFF
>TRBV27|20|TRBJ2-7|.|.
TGTGCCAGCAGTTTTTTAAGGACAGGGGGCCCTAGCGGGAGGGCCCACGAGCAGTACTTC
CASSFLRTGGPSGRAHEQYF
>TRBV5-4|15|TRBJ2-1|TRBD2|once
TGTGCCAGCAGCTTGGGGAGCGGGAAAGGGAATGAGCAGTTCTTC
CASSLGSGKGNEQFF
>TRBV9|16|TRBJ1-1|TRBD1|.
TGTGCCAGCAGCGCTATAGCGGGACAGGGGGCGCAGGAAGCTTTCTTT
CASSAIAGQGAQEAFF
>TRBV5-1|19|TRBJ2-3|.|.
TGCGCCAGCAGCCTTCGACAGGCCGGGGGAGGCTATCGCACAGATACGCAGTATTTT
CASSLRQAGGGYRTDTQYF
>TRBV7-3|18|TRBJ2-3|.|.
TGTGCCAGCAGCCCCTCTTTTTTGGACCACGGTAGCACAGATACGCAGTATTTT
CASSPSFLDHGSTDTQYF
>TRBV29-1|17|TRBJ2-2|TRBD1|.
TGCAGCGCTGAGGTTGGACAGGGATCTCCGGGGACCGGGGAGCTGTTTTTT
CSAEVGQGSPGTGELFF
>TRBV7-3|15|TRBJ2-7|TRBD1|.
TGTGCCAGCAGCCCAAGTGGGACAGCCCCCTACGAGCAGTACTTC
CASSPSGTAPYEQYF
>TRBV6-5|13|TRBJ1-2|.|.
TGTGCCAGCAGTAGGGACACCGACTATGGCTACACCTTC
CASSRDTDYGYTF
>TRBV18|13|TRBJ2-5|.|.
TGTGCCAGCTCACCACCCTTCCCAGAGACCCAGTACTTC
CASSPPFPETQYF
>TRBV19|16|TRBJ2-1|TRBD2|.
TGTGCCAGTAGTCCCAGTAGCGGGAGCGCTTACAATGAGCAGTTCTTC
CASSPSSGSAYNEQFF
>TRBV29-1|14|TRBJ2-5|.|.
TGCAGCGTTGAAGATCGGAGGGGGCGAGAGACCCAGTACTTC
CSVEDRRGRETQYF
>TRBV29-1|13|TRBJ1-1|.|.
TGCAGCGTTCGTTTGGTAGCGAACACTGAAGCTTTCTTT
CSVRLVANTEAFF
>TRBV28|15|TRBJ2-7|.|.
TGTGCCAGCAGTGCAGGCGGGACAGAGAACTACGAGCAGTACTTC
CASSAGGTENYEQYF
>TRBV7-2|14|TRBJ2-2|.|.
TGTGCCAGCAGCTTATCGGGTTACACCGGGGAGCTGTTTTTT
CASSLSGYTGELFF
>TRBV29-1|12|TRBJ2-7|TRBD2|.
TGCAGCGTGAGGAGGGAGGGAGGCGAGCAGTACTTC
CSVRREGGEQYF
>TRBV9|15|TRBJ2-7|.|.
TGTGCCAGCAGCGTTTTTGACCAGGGGTTCAACGAGCAGTACTTC
CASSVFDQGFNEQYF
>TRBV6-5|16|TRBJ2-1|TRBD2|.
TGTGCCAGCAGTTACTTCCAGGGCGGGAGTGGTAATGAGCAGTTCTTC
CASSYFQGGSGNEQFF